The next 10 T cell receptor beta chains were all read from a single sample in a study of blood T cell repertoires in COVID-19. Sequencing used immunoSEQ multiplex PCR; TCRdb keeps in-frame clones, though not all of them. The sample includes about 210,000 clones, around four fifths of them seen just once. The sequenced sample consisted of peripheral blood. The receptor source for this set is a woman aged 45-60 years with acute or convalescent COVID-19.

The V and J genes are TRBV28 and TRBJ2-7; tentatively, D is TRBD1 (5 bases). The CDR3 runs to 15 residues. Germline values: CDR1 MDHEN, CDR2 SYDVKM. V lost 8 bases to trimming and J lost 4 bases, with 21 bases between them. CDR3 in amino acids: CASRRQGSPGYEQYF. For the CDR3, the DNA is TGTGCCAGCCGACGTCAAGGATCCCCAGGGTACGAGCAGTACTTC.

This clone was seen only a few times. This sequence joins TRBV7-2 and TRBJ2-2; TRBD2 aligns across 13 bases. From germline, CDR1 is SGHTA and CDR2 FQGNSA. V lost 3 bases, J lost 1 base, and 2 bases stayed unmatched. This CDR3 is 17 amino acids long. CDR3 sequence: CASSFRTSGRNTGELFF. DNA for the CDR3: TGTGCCAGCAGCTTCAGGACTAGCGGGAGGAACACCGGGGAGCTGTTTTTT.

The chain carries TRBV3-1 (or the pseudogene TRBV3-2) and TRBJ2-5, with a weak D call TRBD1 (7 bases). Germline values: CDR1 LGHDT, CDR2 YNNKEL (reference sequence). The CDR3 loop spans 17 amino acids. Between the trimmed V and J ends, which lost 0 bases and 2 bases, there was a span of 16 bases. The CDR3: CASSQDGAGGIQETQYF. CDR3 in DNA: TGTGCCAGCAGCCAAGATGGGGCAGGGGGGATACAAGAGACCCAGTACTTC.

This chain links TRBV28 with TRBJ2-7; 10 bases fit TRBD2. The CDR3 sequence is 12 residues long. The germline gives CDR1 MDHEN, CDR2 SYDVKM. This CDR3 is CGTSGSQWEQYF. The CDR3 DNA reads TGTGGGACTAGCGGATCCCAGTGGGAGCAGTACTTC.

This sequence joins TRBV4-2 and TRBJ2-5; no clear D gene. V gave up 0 bases and J gave up 7 bases, with 12 bases separating them. This CDR3 is built from 14 residues. The germline gives CDR1 LGHNA, CDR2 YNFKEQ. The chain's CDR3 is CASSQDGLPWTQYF. CDR3 DNA: TGTGCCAGCAGCCAAGATGGCTTACCCTGGACCCAGTACTTC.

The chain links TRBV6-1 to TRBJ2-7, with 12 bases lining up with TRBD2. Germline CDR1 and CDR2: MNHNS and SASEGT. The CDR3 spans 16 residues. Trimming at V came to 3 bases and at J to 7 bases, leaving 10 bases not matched to a gene. The CDR3 here is CASSDGLTSGGGEQYF. The CDR3 DNA is TGTGCCAGCAGTGATGGTTTGACTAGCGGGGGTGGGGAGCAGTACTTC.

The rearrangement uses TRBV4-1 and TRBJ2-1; 8 bases are shared with TRBD1. CDR3 size: 19 residues. Germline lookup yields CDR1 MGHRA and CDR2 YSYEKL. The junction had 15 bases not matched to a gene; V was cut back by 0 bases and J by 5 bases. In nucleotides, the CDR3 is TGCGCCAGCAGCCAAGATTGGTTATTTGAGGGACAGGCTAACAATGAGCAGTTCTTC. Amino acids: CASSQDWLFEGQANNEQFF.

The chain employs TRBV2 and TRBJ1-2; TRBD1 might be the D (6 bases). Germline CDR1 reads SNHLY; CDR2 reads FYNNEI. With 10 bases removed from V and 5 bases from J, the gap between germline ends came to 17 bases. The CDR3 sequence is 13 residues long. As DNA, the CDR3 is TGTGCCATCATCCCGGACAGAGAGTATGGCTACACCTTC. This gives the protein CAIIPDREYGYTF.

The chain couples TRBV2 to TRBJ2-7; a possible D gene is TRBD2 (6 bases). Germline lookup yields CDR1 SNHLY and CDR2 FYNNEI. The CDR3 runs to 15 residues. With 7 bases removed from V and 3 bases from J, the gap between germline ends came to 19 bases. The chain's CDR3 is CASTTQASANYEQYF. CDR3 sequence (DNA): TGTGCCAGCACCACCCAGGCTAGCGCCAACTACGAGCAGTACTTC. Filled out from reference TRBV2 and TRBJ2-7, the complete variable domain reads EPEVTQTPSHQVTQMGQEVILRCVPISNHLYFYWYRQILGQKVEFLVSFYNNEISEKSEIFDDQFSVERPDGSNFTLKIRSTKLEDSAMYFCASTTQASANYEQYFGPGTRLTVT.

V gene TRBV5-6 combines with J gene TRBJ1-5, with D possibly matching TRBD1 (5 bases). Trimming cost V 2 bases and J 7 bases, with 13 bases left between them. CDR1 is SGHDT, CDR2 YYEEEE, per germline. This CDR3 region has 14 residues. The CDR3 loop reads CASSFGQGGQPQHF. The CDR3 DNA reads as TGTGCCAGCAGCTTTGGGCAGGGAGGGCAGCCCCAGCATTTT.